Following are 9 T cell receptor beta chains from one sample sequenced in a study of T cell repertoires in cytomegalovirus infection. These receptors' targets are unknown. One entry per CDR3 protein results from TCRdb running MiXCR on the reads. The sample lists approximately 76,000 distinct CDR3 sequences, more than 20% seen once, with approximately 51% in the top ten. This sample comprised CD8+ T cells from cultured PBMCs, obtained from culture after CMV antigen stimulation. Receptors were obtained from a human donor in good health (CMV status not recorded). Some clones in this sample may be carry-over from other donors' samples.

V gene TRBV19 combines with J gene TRBJ1-4; no definite D call. Trimming stripped 9 bases from V and 8 bases from J, with 22 bases between. CDR1 is LNHDA, CDR2 SQIVND, per germline (reference sequence). This CDR3 has 15 amino acids. The CDR3: CASLEPYRLWEKLFF. In nucleotides, the CDR3 is TGTGCCAGCCTTGAACCCTACCGACTGTGGGAAAAACTGTTTTTT.

The chain combines TRBV19 with TRBJ1-5; D uncertain. Per the germline V gene, CDR1 is LNHDA and CDR2 is SQIVND (reference sequence). The CDR3 totals 14 residues. Deletions cut 5 bases from V and 4 bases from J, with 12 bases between. The CDR3 loop is CASSDSTGNQPQHF. The CDR3 region has the DNA TGTGCCAGTAGTGATTCTACGGGTAATCAGCCCCAGCATTTT.

The gene calls are TRBV20-1 and TRBJ2-1; TRBD2 matches at 11 bases. V lost 3 bases to trimming and J lost 4 bases; unmatched junction nucleotides: 5. Per germline, CDR1 DFQATT and CDR2 SNEGSKA (reference sequence). This CDR3 spans 15 amino acids. The CDR3 sequence is CSARAGTSGYNEQFF. Here the CDR3 DNA reads TGCAGTGCTAGGGCCGGGACTAGCGGTTACAATGAGCAGTTCTTC.

The chain carries TRBV29-1 and TRBJ2-3; D possibly corresponds to TRBD2 (6 bases). CDR1 is SQVTM and CDR2 is ANQGSEA in the germline V gene. The V gene lost 7 bases and the J gene lost 3 bases, with 8 bases spanning the gap. The CDR3 has 11 residues. The CDR3 reads CSAGGTDTQYF. Written as DNA, the CDR3 is TGCAGCGCAGGAGGGACAGATACGCAGTATTTT.

This clonotype was counted at least ten times. The rearrangement uses TRBV7-8 and TRBJ2-1, with D possibly matching TRBD1 (6 bases). This CDR3 comprises 17 residues. V lost 0 bases and J 5 bases, leaving 17 bases between the germline ends. CDR1 is SGHVS and CDR2 is FQNEAQ in the germline V gene. The chain's CDR3 is CASSLASIQGPNNEQFF. CDR3 bases: TGTGCCAGCAGCTTAGCCTCCATACAGGGTCCCAACAATGAGCAGTTCTTC. The variable domain in full, completed from reference TRBV7-8 and TRBJ2-1, reads GAGVSQSPRYKVAKRGQDVALRCDPISGHVSLFWYQQALGQGPEFLTYFQNEAQLDKSGLPSDRFFAERPEGSVSTLKIQRTQQEDSAVYLCASSLASIQGPNNEQFFGPGTRLTVL.

This clonotype has a handful of counts. This chain connects TRBV19 to TRBJ2-3, with 8 bases aligning to TRBD2. CDR1 and CDR2 from the germline V gene are LNHDA and SQIVND (reference sequence). The CDR3 has 13 amino acids. The CDR3 DNA reads TGTGCTACCAGCGGGAGAGGGACAGATACGCAGTATTTT. It yields the protein CATSGRGTDTQYF.

This clonotype has a handful of counts. The CDR3 region has the DNA TGTGCCAGCAGTTCATCCCCAGGGAAGAGTGGCTACACCTTC. It encodes CASSSSPGKSGYTF. This chain uses TRBV6-2 or TRBV6-3 with TRBJ1-2; possible D gene TRBD1, 5 bases. In germline, CDR1 is MNHEY, CDR2 SVGEGT. Trimming shortened V by 4 bases and J by 7 bases, and 16 bases separated the two germline ends. CDR3 size: 14 residues.

The chain uses TRBV6-5 and TRBJ2-2; D is undetermined. This CDR3 has 13 amino acids. The ends were cut back, 7 bases at V and 3 bases at J, with 9 bases in the middle. Germline V CDR1 and CDR2: MNHEY, SVGAGI. CDR3 DNA sequence: TGTGCCAGCAATCCCACCGACACCGGGGAGCTGTTTTTT. It encodes CASNPTDTGELFF.

This clonotype has more than one count but fewer than ten. The chain has TRBV5-1 and TRBJ2-7; 8 positions match TRBD1. Trimming took 0 bases from V and 5 from J; bases not matched to a gene: 4. The CDR3 is 14 residues long. Per germline, CDR1 SGHRS and CDR2 YFSETQ. The CDR3 is CASSLAGGFNEQYF. As DNA, the CDR3 is TGCGCCAGCAGCTTGGCAGGGGGCTTCAACGAGCAGTACTTC.